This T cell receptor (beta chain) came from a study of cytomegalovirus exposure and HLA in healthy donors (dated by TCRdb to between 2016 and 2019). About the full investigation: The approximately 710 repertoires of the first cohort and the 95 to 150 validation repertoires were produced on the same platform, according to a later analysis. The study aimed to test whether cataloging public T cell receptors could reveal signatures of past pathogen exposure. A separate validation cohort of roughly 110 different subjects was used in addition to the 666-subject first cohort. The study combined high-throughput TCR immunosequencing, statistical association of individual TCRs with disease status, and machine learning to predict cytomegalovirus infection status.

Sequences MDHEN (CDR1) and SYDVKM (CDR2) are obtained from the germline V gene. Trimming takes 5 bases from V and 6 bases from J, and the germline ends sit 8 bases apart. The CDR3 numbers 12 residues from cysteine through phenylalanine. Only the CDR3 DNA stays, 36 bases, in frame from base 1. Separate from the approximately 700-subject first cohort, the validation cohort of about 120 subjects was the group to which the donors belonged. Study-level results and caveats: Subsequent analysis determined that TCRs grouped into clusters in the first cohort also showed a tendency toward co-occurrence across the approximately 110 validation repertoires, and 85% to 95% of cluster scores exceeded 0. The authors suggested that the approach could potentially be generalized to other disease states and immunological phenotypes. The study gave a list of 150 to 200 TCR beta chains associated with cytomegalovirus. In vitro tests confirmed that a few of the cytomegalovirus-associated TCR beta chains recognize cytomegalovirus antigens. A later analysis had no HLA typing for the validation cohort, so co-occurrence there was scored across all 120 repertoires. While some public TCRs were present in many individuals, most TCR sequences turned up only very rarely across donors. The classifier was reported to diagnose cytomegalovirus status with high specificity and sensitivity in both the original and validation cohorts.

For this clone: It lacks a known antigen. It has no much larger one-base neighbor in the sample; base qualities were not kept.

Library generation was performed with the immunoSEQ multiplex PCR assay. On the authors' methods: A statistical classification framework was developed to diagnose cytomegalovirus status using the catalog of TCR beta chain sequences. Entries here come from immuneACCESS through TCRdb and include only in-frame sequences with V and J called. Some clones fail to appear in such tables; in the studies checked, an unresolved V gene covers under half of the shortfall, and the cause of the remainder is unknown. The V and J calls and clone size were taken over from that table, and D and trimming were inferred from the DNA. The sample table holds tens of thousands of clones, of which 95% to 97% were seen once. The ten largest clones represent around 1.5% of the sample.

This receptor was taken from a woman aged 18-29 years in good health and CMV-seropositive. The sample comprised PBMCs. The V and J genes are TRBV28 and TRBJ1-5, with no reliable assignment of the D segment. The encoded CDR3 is CASSPYAQPQHF. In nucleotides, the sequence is TGTGCCAGCAGTCCCTACGCTCAGCCCCAGCATTTT.